The T cell receptor (beta chain) described here comes from a study of beta chain features in type 1 diabetes. Findings and caveats of the study: Within patients, naive, central memory and Treg TCRB repertoires seemed more similar than within healthy donors. Cells with high TCR expression could be over-represented by cDNA sequencing. Small HLA sub-analyses could not settle whether HLA shapes TCRB rearrangement.

This clone was detected only a few times. Its target is not known. Sorted populations were all over 98% pure. Germline V gives CDR1 SGHTA, CDR2 FQGNSA. The V gene end was trimmed by 5 bases and the J gene end by 5 bases; junction bases not matched to a gene: 11. There are 15 residues in the CDR3. The isolated RNA, all of it, was reverse transcribed, so expressed TCRB transcripts were what got sequenced. TCRdb keeps only in-frame clones here, not all; method: immunoSEQ multiplex PCR. Here the sample spans around 430,000 clones, approximately 30% being singletons. The sample consisted of naive CD4+ T cells from blood. The J gene is TRBJ2-5, the V gene TRBV7-2; 7 bases match TRBD1. The source is a man aged 18 to 29 in good health. This CDR3 reads CASSPTRQGLETQYF. Here the CDR3 DNA reads TGTGCCAGCAGCCCGACCCGACAGGGTTTGGAGACCCAGTACTTC.